These 15 T cell receptor beta chains came from one sample sequenced in a study of human T cells and chemical hapten exposure. TCRdb reprocessed the RACE reads via MiXCR and lists one record per CDR3 protein. The table has about 74,000 distinct CDR3 sequences, 12% to 15% seen once. Documented time point: pre-sensitization, week 0. Treatment indicated: therapeutic diphenylcyclopropenone sensitization with weekly scalp DPC. This sample comprised whole blood, obtained in connection with sensitization to the hapten diphenylcyclopropenone (DPC). The receptors originated from a woman aged 45-65 years with alopecia areata. Some clones in this sample may be carry-over from other donors' samples.

The sample holds many counts of this clonotype. This rearrangement joins TRBV7-8 to TRBJ1-1; D is undetermined. The CDR3 contains 14 residues. The germline gives CDR1 SGHVS, CDR2 FQNEAQ. V shed 6 bases and J shed 5 bases, with 16 bases lying between them. DNA of the CDR3: TGTGCCAGCAGGTTGTTGGGTCGTTGGACTGAAGCTTTCTTT. Its translation is CASRLLGRWTEAFF.

This clonotype was seen only a few times. The chain employs TRBV7-6 and TRBJ2-1; 13 bases match TRBD2. The V gene's germline CDR1 is SGHVS and CDR2 FNYEAQ. J lost 4 bases, V lost 0 bases, and 3 bases had no gene match. The length of the CDR3 is 17 residues. CDR3 nucleotide sequence: TGTGCCAGCAGCTTAGCGCAACTAGCGGGAGGGTACAATGAGCAGTTCTTC. As protein: CASSLAQLAGGYNEQFF. Variable domain in full (rest from reference TRBV7-6 and TRBJ2-1): GAGVSQSPRYKVTKRGQDVALRCDPISGHVSLYWYRQALGQGPEFLTYFNYEAQQDKSGLPNDRFSAERPEGSISTLTIQRTEQRDSAMYRCASSLAQLAGGYNEQFFGPGTRLTVL.

The chain couples TRBV5-1 to TRBJ1-2, with TRBD1 matching over 8 bases. The J segment lost 8 bases and the V segment lost 3 bases, leaving 6 bases of the junction unmatched. From germline, CDR1 is SGHRS and CDR2 YFSETQ. There are 13 residues in the CDR3. In nucleotides, the CDR3 is TGCGCCAGCAGCTGGAACAGGGACAGGGGCTACACCTTC. Encoded protein: CASSWNRDRGYTF.

V is TRBV27 and J is TRBJ2-7; TRBD1 matches 7 bases. The CDR3 loop spans 14 amino acids. V trimming: 6 bases; J trimming: 0 bases; junction bases outside the gene matches: 5. Germline CDR1 reads MNHEY; CDR2 reads SMNVEV (reference sequence). This CDR3 reads CASSRRDSSYEQYF. The DNA of the CDR3 is TGTGCCAGCAGCCGCCGGGACAGCTCCTACGAGCAGTACTTC.

The V call is TRBV2, the J call TRBJ2-3; 12 bases match TRBD2. The CDR3 runs 14 residues. Trimming removed 8 bases from V and 3 bases from J; junction bases left unmatched: 3. CDR1 is SNHLY, CDR2 FYNNEI, per germline. In DNA, the CDR3 is TGTGCCAGCCGTGGGACTAGCGGGACAGATACGCAGTATTTT. This translates into CASRGTSGTDTQYF. The full variable domain, rest sourced from reference TRBV2 and TRBJ2-3, is EPEVTQTPSHQVTQMGQEVILRCVPISNHLYFYWYRQILGQKVEFLVSFYNNEISEKSEIFDDQFSVERPDGSNFTLKIRSTKLEDSAMYFCASRGTSGTDTQYFGPGTRLTVL.

The chain employs TRBV6-6 and TRBJ2-1; TRBD1 might be the D (5 bases). The CDR3 covers 15 residues. V shed 2 bases and J shed 9 bases, with 17 bases lying between them. Looked up from germline, CDR1 is MNHNY and CDR2 is SVGAGI (reference sequence). CDR3 region: CASSYTAVSGSEQFF. Here the CDR3 DNA reads TGTGCCAGCAGTTACACAGCCGTGTCAGGGTCTGAGCAGTTCTTC.

This clonotype was observed a handful of times. The genes are TRBV14 and TRBJ1-1, with 8 bases identical to TRBD1. Germline CDR1 is SGHDN and CDR2 is FVKESK. There are 15 residues in the CDR3. Unmatched junction bases numbered 10, after V lost 4 bases and J lost 6 bases. The CDR3 nucleotides are TGTGCCAGCAGCCCGTTACAGGGGGTCGGCTCTGAAGCTTTCTTT. Translated: CASSPLQGVGSEAFF.

Ten or more counts support this clonotype. J is TRBJ2-7 and V is TRBV5-1, with D possibly matching TRBD1 (5 bases). The CDR3 is 14 residues long. Trimming took off 3 bases at V and 0 bases at J, with 10 bases between the two ends. Germline CDR1 SGHRS, CDR2 YFSETQ. CDR3 sequence reads: CASSSTQGSYEQYF. CDR3 sequence (DNA): TGCGCCAGCAGCTCCACGCAGGGCTCCTACGAGCAGTACTTC.

This clonotype was observed a few times. This chain connects TRBV7-9 to TRBJ2-7; no definite D call. The length of the CDR3 is 14 residues. Per the germline V gene, CDR1 is SEHNR and CDR2 is FQNEAQ (reference sequence). With 7 bases removed from V and 5 bases from J, the gap between germline ends came to 18 bases. The CDR3 nucleotides are TGTGCCAGCACCTATAGGGCCAGTTTCCACGAGCAGTACTTC. Its translation: CASTYRASFHEQYF.

A word on this clonotype: One end of the junction fails to match germline, which may point to a read error. The chain couples TRBV3-1 to TRBJ1-6; D might be TRBD1 (5 bases). The germline V gene encodes CDR1 LGHDT and CDR2 YNNKEL (reference sequence). The CDR3 loop spans 14 amino acids. Here the CDR3 DNA reads TGTGCCAGCAGCCAAGAGGAGGGGATTTCACCCCCCCACTTT. It specifies CASSQEEGISPPHF.

The chain is built from TRBV30 and TRBJ1-5, with a possible D match to TRBD1 (5 bases). V was clipped by 0 bases and J by 6 bases, with 12 bases between them. Per germline, CDR1 GTSNPN and CDR2 SVGIG (reference sequence). This CDR3 has 14 residues. The CDR3 sequence is CAWSVTGRVQPQHF. For the CDR3, the DNA is TGTGCCTGGAGTGTAACGGGGCGAGTTCAGCCCCAGCATTTT.

The chain is built from TRBV12-5 and TRBJ2-1; D ambiguous. Germline CDR1 reads LGHNT; CDR2 reads FRNRAP. The CDR3 length is 13 residues. The V and J ends lost 2 bases and 7 bases respectively, with 9 bases between them. The CDR3 sequence is CASGLTPWNEQFF. The CDR3 nucleotides read TGTGCTAGTGGTTTGACCCCATGGAATGAGCAGTTCTTC.

In this sample, this clonotype turned up many times. The rearrangement uses TRBV20-1 and TRBJ1-3; tentative D call: TRBD1 (5 bases). The CDR3 extends over 11 amino acids. From germline, CDR1 is DFQATT and CDR2 SNEGSKA (reference sequence). V lost 2 bases to trimming and J lost 13 bases, with 12 bases between them. The CDR3 sequence: CSARRDGSIYF. Written as DNA, the CDR3 is TGCAGTGCTAGAAGGGACGGTAGTATATATTTT.

This clonotype has more than one count but fewer than ten. The chain carries TRBV5-1 and TRBJ1-5; 8 positions match TRBD1. The length of the CDR3 is 16 residues. The V segment lost 0 bases and the J segment 3 bases; nucleotides outside the gene matches: 5. Germline-derived CDR1 and CDR2 are SGHRS and YFSETQ. The CDR3 DNA reads as TGCGCCAGCAGCTTGGACGGACAGGGTAACAATCAGCCCCAGCATTTT. It encodes CASSLDGQGNNQPQHF. The full variable domain, in which reference TRBV5-1 and TRBJ1-5 provide the parts outside the CDR3, is KAGVTQTPRYLIKTRGQQVTLSCSPISGHRSVSWYQQTPGQGLQFLFEYFSETQRNKGNFPGRFSGRQFSNSRSEMNVSTLELGDSALYLCASSLDGQGNNQPQHFGDGTRLSIL.

As concerns this clonotype: No conserved phenylalanine or tryptophan ends this CDR3, so it is likely a read error. The chain combines TRBV7-2 with TRBJ2-3; maybe TRBD2 (6 bases). Germline CDR1 and CDR2: SGHTA and FQGNSA. There are 20 residues in the CDR3. V lost 5 bases to trimming and J lost 5 bases, with 32 bases between them. Here the CDR3 DNA reads TGTGCCAGCAGCCGATACTACGGGTCTAGGAGGGATCCCGACAGAGATACGCAGTATTCT. It is translated as CASSRYYGSRRDPDRDTQYS.